This TCR beta chain originates from a study of beta chain features in type 1 diabetes. As for the study in general: Patients looked much like healthy donors when it came to age, gender and cell yields.

Investigators reverse transcribed all isolated RNA, so they sequenced expressed TCRB transcripts. Assay used: immunoSEQ multiplex PCR; TCRdb lists only in-frame clones, some missing. This sample has hundreds of thousands of clones, with around a sixth found just once. Whole-study results and caveats: For type 1 diabetes patients, VDJ junctions showed fewer insertions and more deletions.

This clone has more than one count but fewer than ten. The target antigen is unknown. The CDR3 contains 14 residues. CDR1 and CDR2 from the germline V gene are SGHTA and FQGNSA. V was cut by 5 bases and J by 4 bases, with 14 bases left in between. The sequencing sample was made of naive CD4+ T cells from blood. The sequence was collected from a woman aged 18 to 35 in good health. This chain joins TRBV7-2 and TRBJ1-2; D unclear. DNA of the CDR3: TGTGCCAGCAGCCCGACAACTACATTCTATGGCTACACCTTC. Protein sequence: CASSPTTTFYGYTF.